The following is a T cell receptor beta chain sequence with its context. Its target is unknown. Each patient experienced a relapse that followed autologous stem cell transplantation, and brentuximab vedotin exposure varied. Patients reached a best response of complete response, partial response or progressive disease. Germline loops: CDR1 SGDLS, CDR2 YYNGEE. The CDR3 runs to 14 residues. J gave up 3 bases and V 3 bases, and 3 bases lay outside the gene matches. This specimen belongs to a study of PD-1 blockade in classical Hodgkin lymphoma. General observations from the study: The CD4+ diversity rise by C4D1 was clearest in complete responders. The authors have not defined what causes the repertoire differences, possibly disease activity or prior therapy.

Method: immunoSEQ multiplex PCR; TCRdb's copy keeps in-frame clones and lacks some. There are 40,000 or so clones in the sample; 86% occur only once, and just over 5.5% lies in the top ten. The genes are TRBV9 and TRBJ2-7, with TRBD1 matching 10 bases. This TCR was sampled from a human donor with classical Hodgkin lymphoma. The specimen comprised peripheral blood mononuclear cells (PBMCs), sampled before the second cycle of nivolumab. The CDR3 bases are TGTGCCAGCAGCGCGGACAGGGGGGACTACGAGCAGTACTTC. This sequence encodes CASSADRGDYEQYF.